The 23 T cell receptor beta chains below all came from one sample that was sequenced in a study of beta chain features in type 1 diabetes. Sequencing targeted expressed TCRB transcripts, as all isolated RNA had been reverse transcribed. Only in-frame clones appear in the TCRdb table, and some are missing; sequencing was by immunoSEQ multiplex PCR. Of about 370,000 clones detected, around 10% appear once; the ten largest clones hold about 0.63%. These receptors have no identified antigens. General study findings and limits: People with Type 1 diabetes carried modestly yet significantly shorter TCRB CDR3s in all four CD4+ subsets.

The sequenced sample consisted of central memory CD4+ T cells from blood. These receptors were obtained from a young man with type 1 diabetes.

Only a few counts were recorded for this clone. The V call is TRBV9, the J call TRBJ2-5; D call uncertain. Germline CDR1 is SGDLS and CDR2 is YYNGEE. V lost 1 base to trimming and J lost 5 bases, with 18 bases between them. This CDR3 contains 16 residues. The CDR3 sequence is CASSVRSVAVVETQYF. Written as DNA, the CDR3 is TGTGCCAGCAGCGTACGGTCGGTGGCGGTTGTGGAGACCCAGTACTTC.

This chain's CDR3 is CASSQGGQGAWEQFF. CDR3 DNA: TGCGCCAGCAGCCAAGGGGGACAGGGGGCGTGGGAGCAGTTCTTC. The rearrangement links TRBV4-3 to TRBJ2-1; 12 bases agree with TRBD1. Germline V gene data show CDR1 as LGHNA and CDR2 as YSLEER. J was trimmed by 10 bases and V by 1 base; bases with no gene match: 5. The CDR3 runs 15 residues.

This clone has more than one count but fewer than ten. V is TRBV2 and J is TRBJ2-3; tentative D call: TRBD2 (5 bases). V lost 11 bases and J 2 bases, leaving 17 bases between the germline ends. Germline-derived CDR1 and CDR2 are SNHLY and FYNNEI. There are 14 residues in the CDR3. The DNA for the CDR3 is TGTGCCGGGTTGAGGGCCGAAAACACAGATACGCAGTATTTT. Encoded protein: CAGLRAENTDTQYF.

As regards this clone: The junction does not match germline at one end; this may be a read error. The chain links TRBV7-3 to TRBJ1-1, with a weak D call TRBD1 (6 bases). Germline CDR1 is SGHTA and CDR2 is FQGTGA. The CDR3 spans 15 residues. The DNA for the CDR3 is TGTGCCAGCAGCCCTAGACAGGACGGGAACGCTGAAGCTTTCTTT. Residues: CASSPRQDGNAEAFF.

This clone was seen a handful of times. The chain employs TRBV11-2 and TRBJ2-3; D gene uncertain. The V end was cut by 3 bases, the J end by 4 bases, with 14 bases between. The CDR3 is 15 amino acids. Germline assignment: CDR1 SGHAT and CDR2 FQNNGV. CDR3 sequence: CASSFGRLGADTQYF. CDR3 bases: TGTGCCAGCAGCTTCGGGCGGCTTGGTGCAGATACGCAGTATTTT.

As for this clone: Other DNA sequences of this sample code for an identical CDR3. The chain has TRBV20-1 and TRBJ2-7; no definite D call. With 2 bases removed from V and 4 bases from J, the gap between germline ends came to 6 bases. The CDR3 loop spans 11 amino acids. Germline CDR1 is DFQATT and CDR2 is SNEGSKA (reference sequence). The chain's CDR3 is CSARPLYEQYF. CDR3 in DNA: TGCAGTGCTAGACCCCTATACGAGCAGTACTTC.

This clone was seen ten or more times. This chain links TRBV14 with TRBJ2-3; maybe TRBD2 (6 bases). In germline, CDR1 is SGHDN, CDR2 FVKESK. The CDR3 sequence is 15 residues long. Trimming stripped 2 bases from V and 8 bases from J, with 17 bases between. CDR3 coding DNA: TGTGCCAGCAGCCAACTGTCCGGTACTAGCTTTACGCAGTATTTT. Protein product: CASSQLSGTSFTQYF.

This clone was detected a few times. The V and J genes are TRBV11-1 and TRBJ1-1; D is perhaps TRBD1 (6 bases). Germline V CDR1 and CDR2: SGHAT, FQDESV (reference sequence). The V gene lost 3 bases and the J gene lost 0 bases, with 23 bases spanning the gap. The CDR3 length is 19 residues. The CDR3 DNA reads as TGTGCCAGCAGCTTCCTTGGGGACACTCTGGCAGGAATGAACACTGAAGCTTTCTTT. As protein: CASSFLGDTLAGMNTEAFF.

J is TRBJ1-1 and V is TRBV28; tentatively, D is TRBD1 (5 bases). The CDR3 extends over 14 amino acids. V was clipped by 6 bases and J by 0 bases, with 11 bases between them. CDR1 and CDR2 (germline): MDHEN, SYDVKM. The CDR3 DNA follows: TGTGCCAGCAGGGGGCCTGGGGTGAACACTGAAGCTTTCTTT. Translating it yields CASRGPGVNTEAFF. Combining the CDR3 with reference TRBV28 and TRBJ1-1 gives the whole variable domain DVKVTQSSRYLVKRTGEKVFLECVQDMDHENMFWYRQDPGLGLRLIYFSYDVKMKEKGDIPEGYSVSREKKERFSLILESASTNQTSMYLCASRGPGVNTEAFFGQGTRLTVV.

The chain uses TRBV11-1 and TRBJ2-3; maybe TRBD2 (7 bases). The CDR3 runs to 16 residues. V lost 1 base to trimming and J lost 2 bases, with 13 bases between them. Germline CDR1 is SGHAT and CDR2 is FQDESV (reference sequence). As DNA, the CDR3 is TGTGCCAGCAGCTTAGGCCGGGGGGCAGACACAGATACGCAGTATTTT. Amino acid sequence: CASSLGRGADTDTQYF.

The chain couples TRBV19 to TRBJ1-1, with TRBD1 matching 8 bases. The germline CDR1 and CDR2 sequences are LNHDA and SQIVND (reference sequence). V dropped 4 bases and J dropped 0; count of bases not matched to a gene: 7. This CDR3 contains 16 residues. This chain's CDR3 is CASSTGRGLMNTEAFF. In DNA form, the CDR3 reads TGTGCCAGTAGTACGGGCAGGGGGCTCATGAACACTGAAGCTTTCTTT.

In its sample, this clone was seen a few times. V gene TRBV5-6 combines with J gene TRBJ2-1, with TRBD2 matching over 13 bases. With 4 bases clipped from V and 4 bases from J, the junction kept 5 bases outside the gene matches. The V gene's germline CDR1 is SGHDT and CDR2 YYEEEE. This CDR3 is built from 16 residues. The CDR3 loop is CASSKRTSGRYNEQFF. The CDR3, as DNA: TGTGCCAGCAGCAAGCGGACTAGCGGGAGATACAATGAGCAGTTCTTC.

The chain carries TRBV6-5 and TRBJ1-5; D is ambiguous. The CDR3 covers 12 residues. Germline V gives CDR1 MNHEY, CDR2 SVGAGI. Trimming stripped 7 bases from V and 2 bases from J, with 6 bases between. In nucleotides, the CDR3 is TGTGCCAGCACGGTAGGCAATCAGCCCCAGCATTTT. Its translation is CASTVGNQPQHF.

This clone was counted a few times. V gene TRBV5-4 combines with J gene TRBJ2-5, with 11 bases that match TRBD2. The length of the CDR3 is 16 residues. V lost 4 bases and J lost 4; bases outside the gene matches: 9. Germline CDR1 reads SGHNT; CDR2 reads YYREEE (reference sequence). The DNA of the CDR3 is TGTGCCAGCAGCATCAGGACTAGCGGGTTTTCAGAGACCCAGTACTTC. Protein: CASSIRTSGFSETQYF.

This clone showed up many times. This CDR3 reads CASREGVGGPVDTQYF. CDR3 in DNA: TGTGCCAGCCGCGAGGGGGTCGGGGGCCCGGTGGATACGCAGTATTTT. The chain combines TRBV2 with TRBJ2-3; the D call may be TRBD1 or TRBD2 (6 bases each). Trimming stripped 8 bases from V and 6 bases from J, with 24 bases between. Germline CDR1 is SNHLY and CDR2 is FYNNEI. This CDR3 region has 16 residues. The variable domain in full, completed from reference TRBV2 and TRBJ2-3, reads EPEVTQTPSHQVTQMGQEVILRCVPISNHLYFYWYRQILGQKVEFLVSFYNNEISEKSEIFDDQFSVERPDGSNFTLKIRSTKLEDSAMYFCASREGVGGPVDTQYFGPGTRLTVL.

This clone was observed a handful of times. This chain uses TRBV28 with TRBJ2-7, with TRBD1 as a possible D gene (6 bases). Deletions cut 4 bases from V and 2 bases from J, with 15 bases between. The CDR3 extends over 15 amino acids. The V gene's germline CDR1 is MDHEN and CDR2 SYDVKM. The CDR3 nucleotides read TGTGCCAGCAGTTCCCAGAGGGACACCACCTACGAGCAGTACTTC. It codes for CASSSQRDTTYEQYF.

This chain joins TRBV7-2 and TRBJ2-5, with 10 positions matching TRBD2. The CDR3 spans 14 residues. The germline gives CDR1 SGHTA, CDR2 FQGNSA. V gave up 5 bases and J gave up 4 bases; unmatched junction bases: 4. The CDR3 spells CASSRLAGGETQYF. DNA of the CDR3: TGTGCCAGCAGCAGACTAGCGGGTGGAGAGACCCAGTACTTC.

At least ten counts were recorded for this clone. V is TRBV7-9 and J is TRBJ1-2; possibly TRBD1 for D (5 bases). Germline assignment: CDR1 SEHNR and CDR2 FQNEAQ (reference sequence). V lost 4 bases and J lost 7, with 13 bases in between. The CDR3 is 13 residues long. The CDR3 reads CASSSQFGTGYTF. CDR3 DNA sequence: TGTGCCAGCAGCTCGCAATTCGGGACTGGCTACACCTTC.

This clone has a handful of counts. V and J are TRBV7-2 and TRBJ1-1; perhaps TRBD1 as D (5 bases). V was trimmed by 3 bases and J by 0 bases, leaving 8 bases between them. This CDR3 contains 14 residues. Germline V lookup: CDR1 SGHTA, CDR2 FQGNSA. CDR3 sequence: CASSLTVMNTEAFF. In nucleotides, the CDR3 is TGTGCCAGCAGCTTGACAGTGATGAACACTGAAGCTTTCTTT.

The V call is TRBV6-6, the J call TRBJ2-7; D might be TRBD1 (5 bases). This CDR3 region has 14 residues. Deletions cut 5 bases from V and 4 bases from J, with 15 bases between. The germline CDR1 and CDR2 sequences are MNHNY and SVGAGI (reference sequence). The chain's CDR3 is CASSRGNSGYEQYF. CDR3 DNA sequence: TGTGCCAGCAGTAGGGGAAATAGTGGATACGAGCAGTACTTC.

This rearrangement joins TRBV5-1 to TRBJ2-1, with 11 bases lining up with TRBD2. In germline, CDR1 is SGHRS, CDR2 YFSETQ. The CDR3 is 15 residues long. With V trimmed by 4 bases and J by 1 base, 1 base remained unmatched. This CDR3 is CASSIAGGSYNEQFF. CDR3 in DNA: TGCGCCAGCAGCATAGCGGGAGGGTCCTACAATGAGCAGTTCTTC.

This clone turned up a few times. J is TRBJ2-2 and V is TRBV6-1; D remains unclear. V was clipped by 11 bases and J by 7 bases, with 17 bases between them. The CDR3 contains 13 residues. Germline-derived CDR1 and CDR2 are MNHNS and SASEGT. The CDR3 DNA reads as TGTGCCCTTGCCAGCACAGAAGTCGGGGAGCTGTTTTTT. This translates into CALASTEVGELFF.

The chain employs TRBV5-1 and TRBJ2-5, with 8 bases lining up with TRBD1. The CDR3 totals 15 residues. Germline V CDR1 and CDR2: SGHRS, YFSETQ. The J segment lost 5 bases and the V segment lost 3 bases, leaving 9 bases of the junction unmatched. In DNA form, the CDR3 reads TGCGCCAGCAGCTCCACGGCACAGGGGGGTGAGACCCAGTACTTC. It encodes CASSSTAQGGETQYF. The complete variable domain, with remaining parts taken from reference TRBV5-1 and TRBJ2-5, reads KAGVTQTPRYLIKTRGQQVTLSCSPISGHRSVSWYQQTPGQGLQFLFEYFSETQRNKGNFPGRFSGRQFSNSRSEMNVSTLELGDSALYLCASSSTAQGGETQYFGPGTRLLVL.